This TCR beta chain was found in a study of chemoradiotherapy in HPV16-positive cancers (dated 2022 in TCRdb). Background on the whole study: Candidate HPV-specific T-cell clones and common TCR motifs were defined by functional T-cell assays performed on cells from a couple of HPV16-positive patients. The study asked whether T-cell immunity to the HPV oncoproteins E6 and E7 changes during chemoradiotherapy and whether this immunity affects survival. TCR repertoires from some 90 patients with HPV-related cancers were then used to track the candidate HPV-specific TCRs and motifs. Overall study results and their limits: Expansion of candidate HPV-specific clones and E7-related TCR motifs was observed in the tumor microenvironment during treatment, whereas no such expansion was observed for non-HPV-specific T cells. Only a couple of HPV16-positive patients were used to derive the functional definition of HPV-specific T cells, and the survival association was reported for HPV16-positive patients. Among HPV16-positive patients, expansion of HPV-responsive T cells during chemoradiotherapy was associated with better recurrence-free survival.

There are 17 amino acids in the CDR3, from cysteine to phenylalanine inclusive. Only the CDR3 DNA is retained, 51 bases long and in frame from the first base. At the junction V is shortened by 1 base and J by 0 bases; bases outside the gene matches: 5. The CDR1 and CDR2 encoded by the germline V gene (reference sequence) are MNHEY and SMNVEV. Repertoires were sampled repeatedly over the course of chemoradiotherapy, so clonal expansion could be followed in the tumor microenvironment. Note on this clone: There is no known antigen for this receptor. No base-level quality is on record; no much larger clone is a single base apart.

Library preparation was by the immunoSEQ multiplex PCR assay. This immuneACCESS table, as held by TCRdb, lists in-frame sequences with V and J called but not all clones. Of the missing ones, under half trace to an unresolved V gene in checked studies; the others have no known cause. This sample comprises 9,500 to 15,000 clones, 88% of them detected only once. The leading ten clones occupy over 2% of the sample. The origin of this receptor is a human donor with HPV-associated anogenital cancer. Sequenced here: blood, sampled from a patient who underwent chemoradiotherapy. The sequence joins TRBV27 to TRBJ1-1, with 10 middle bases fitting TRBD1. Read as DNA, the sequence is TGTGCCAGCAGTTTATGGACAGGGGGGCCCATGAACACTGAAGCTTTCTTT. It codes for CASSLWTGGPMNTEAFF.